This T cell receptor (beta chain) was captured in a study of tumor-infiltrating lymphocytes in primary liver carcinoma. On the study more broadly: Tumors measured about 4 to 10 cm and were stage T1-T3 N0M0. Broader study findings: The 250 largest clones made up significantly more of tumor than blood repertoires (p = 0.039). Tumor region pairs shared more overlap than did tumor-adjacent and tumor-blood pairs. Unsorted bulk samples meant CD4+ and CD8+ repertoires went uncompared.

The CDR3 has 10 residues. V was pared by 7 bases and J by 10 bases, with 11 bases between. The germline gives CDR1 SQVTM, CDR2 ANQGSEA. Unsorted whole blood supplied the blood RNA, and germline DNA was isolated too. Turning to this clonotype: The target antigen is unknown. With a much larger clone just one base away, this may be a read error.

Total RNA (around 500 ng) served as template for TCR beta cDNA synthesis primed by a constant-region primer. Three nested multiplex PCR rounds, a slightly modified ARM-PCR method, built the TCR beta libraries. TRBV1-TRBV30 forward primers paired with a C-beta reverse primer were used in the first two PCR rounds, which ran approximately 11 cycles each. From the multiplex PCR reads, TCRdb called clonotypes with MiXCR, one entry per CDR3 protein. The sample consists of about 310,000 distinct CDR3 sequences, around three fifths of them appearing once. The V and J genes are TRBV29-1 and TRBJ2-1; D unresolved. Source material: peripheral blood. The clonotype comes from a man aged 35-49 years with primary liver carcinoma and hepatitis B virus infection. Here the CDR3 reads CSAEIGEQFF. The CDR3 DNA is TGCAGCGCGGAGATTGGAGAGCAGTTCTTC.